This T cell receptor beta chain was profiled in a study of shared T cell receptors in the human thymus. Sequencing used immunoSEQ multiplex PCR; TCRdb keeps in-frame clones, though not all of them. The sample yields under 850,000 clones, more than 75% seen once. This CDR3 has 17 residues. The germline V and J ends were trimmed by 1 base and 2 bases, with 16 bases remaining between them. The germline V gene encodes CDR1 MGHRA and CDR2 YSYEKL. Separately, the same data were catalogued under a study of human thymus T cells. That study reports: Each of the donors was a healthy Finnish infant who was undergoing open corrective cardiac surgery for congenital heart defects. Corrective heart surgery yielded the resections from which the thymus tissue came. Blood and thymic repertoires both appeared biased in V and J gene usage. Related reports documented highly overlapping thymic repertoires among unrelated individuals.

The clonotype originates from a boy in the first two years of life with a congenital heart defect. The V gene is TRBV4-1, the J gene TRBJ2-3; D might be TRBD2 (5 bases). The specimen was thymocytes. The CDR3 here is CASSQAVLVPTTDTQYF. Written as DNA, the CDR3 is TGCGCCAGCAGCCAAGCCGTACTAGTCCCCACCACAGATACGCAGTATTTT.